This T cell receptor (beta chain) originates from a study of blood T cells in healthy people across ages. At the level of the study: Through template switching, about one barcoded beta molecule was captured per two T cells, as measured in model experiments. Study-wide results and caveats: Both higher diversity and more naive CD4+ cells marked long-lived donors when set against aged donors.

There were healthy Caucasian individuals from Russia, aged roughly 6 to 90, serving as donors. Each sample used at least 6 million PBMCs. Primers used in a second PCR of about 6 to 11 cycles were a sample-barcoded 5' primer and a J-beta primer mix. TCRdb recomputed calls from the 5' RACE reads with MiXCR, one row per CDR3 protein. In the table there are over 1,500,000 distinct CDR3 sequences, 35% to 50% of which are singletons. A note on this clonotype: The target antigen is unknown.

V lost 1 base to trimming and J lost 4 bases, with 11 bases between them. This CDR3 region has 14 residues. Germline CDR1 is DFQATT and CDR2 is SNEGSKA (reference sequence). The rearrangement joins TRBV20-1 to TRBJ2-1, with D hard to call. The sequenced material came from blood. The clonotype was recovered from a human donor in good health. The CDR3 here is CSARGRQDYNEQFF. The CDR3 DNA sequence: TGCAGTGCTAGAGGACGACAAGATTACAATGAGCAGTTCTTC.